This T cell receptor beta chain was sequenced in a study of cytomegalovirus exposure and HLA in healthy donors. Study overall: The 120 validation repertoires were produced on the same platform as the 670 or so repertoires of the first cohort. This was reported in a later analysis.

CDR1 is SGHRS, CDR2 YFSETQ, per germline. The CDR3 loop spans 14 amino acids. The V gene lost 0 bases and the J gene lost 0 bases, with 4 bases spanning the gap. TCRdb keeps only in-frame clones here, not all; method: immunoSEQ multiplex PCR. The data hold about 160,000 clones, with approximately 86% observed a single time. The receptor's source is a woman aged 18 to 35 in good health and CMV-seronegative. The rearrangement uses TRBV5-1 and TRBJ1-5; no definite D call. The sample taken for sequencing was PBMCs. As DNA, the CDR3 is TGCGCCAGCAGCTTGGAAGCTAGCAATCAGCCCCAGCATTTT. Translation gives CASSLEASNQPQHF.